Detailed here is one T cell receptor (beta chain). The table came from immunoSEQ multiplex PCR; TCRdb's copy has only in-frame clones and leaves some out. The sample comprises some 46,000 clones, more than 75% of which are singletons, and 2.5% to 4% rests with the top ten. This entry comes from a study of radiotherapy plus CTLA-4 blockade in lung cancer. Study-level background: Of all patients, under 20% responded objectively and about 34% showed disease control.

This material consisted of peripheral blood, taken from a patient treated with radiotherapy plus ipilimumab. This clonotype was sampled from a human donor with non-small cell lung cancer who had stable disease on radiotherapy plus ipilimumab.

The CDR3 coding sequence is TGCGCCAGCAGCCAAGAGCCGGGACTAGCGGTGGGGGATGAGCAGTTCTTC. It specifies CASSQEPGLAVGDEQFF. The chain combines TRBV4-3 with TRBJ2-1; 11 bases align to TRBD2. This CDR3 comprises 17 residues. J was trimmed by 8 bases and V by 0 bases; bases with no gene match: 9. The germline V gene has CDR1 LGHNA and CDR2 YSLEER.